The entry that follows covers one T cell receptor beta chain sequence. These data come from a study of blood T cell repertoires in COVID-19. Study-wide context: The samples span acute and convalescent COVID-19 from the United States, Italy and Spain. T cells, B-cell-depleted T cells, or PBMCs supplied cDNA or gDNA.

CDR1 and CDR2 from the germline V gene are LNHDA and SQIVND (reference sequence). V was clipped by 3 bases and J by 3 bases, with 14 bases between them. CDR3 length: 15 amino acids. Libraries were prepared by immunoSEQ multiplex PCR; TCRdb keeps only in-frame clonotypes and omits some of them. The top ten hold about 4.5% of the sample, which has 200,000 to 250,000 clones, 85% to 90% seen once. The chain uses TRBV19 and TRBJ1-2, with D possibly TRBD1 on 5 matching bases. The sequencing sample was made of peripheral blood. The receptor was isolated from a man in his fifties with acute or convalescent COVID-19. Here the CDR3 reads CASSISGGKDYGYTF. The DNA of the CDR3 is TGTGCCAGTAGTATTTCGGGGGGTAAAGACTATGGCTACACCTTC.